The T cell receptor beta chain under discussion was sequenced for a study of blood T cell repertoires in COVID-19. Overall study context: Acute and convalescent COVID-19 specimens originated in the United States, Italy and Spain. Nucleic acid was either cDNA or gDNA, and it came from T cells, B-cell-depleted T cells, or PBMCs.

V was pared by 5 bases and J by 11 bases, with 13 bases between. Germline loops: CDR1 SGHTS, CDR2 YDEGEE. The CDR3 has 11 amino acids. Under the authors' procedure: From reference gene primer amplification, estimates of nucleated cell counts were derived. Method: immunoSEQ multiplex PCR; TCRdb's copy keeps in-frame clones and lacks some. V, J and clone size are taken as reported in that table, and D and trimming were inferred from the DNA itself. The profile shows approximately 350,000 clones, around 90% of them singletons. This chain uses TRBV5-8 with TRBJ1-1; possibly TRBD1 for D (6 bases). The receptor was derived from a young woman who had recovered from COVID-19. Sequences were obtained from peripheral blood. This CDR3 is CASRYRVGAFF. The CDR3 DNA sequence: TGTGCCAGCAGGTACAGGGTTGGGGCTTTCTTT.